This T cell receptor beta chain was identified during a study of blood T cells in healthy people across ages (dated by TCRdb to 2013 to 2016). Background for the entire study: In model experiments, template switching captured roughly one uniquely barcoded TCR beta cDNA molecule for every two T cells. Using deep sequencing normalized with unique cDNA molecular identifiers, the study measured how TCR beta repertoire diversity changes with age. Donors were grouped into four age groups: young (average about 15 years), middle-aged (around 39), aged (around 60) and long-lived (around 80). To avoid experimental bias, donors of different ages were spread randomly across the sequencing lanes. For two donors (one aged 18 to 30 and one aged 80 or older), the study analyzed two additional independent replicas of 1 million unique cDNA reads from the same blood draw. General conclusions and limits of the study: Compared with the aged group, more naive CD4+ T cells, fewer expanded clones and increased TCR diversity were shown by the long-lived group, suggesting age selection. Estimates of total diversity from one million sequenced T cells were regarded as lower bounds and underestimates. Because profiling used bulk unsorted PBMCs, naive and antigen-experienced compartments could not be compared conclusively. Because the CMV infection status of the donors was unknown, age-related changes in expanded clonotypes may potentially have been confounded. As age increased, observed TCR beta diversity per million T cells dropped in a roughly linear way, and a significant reduction was already evident by age roughly 40. A strong correlation was found between observed TCR beta diversity and the percentage of naive T cells measured by flow cytometry.

The germline V gene (reference sequence) provides CDR1 DFQATT and CDR2 SNEGSKA. The CDR3 contains 14 residues, cysteine and phenylalanine counted. Kept here is only the CDR3 DNA, which spans 42 bases and is read in frame from base 1. Trimming takes 2 bases from V and 5 bases from J, and the germline ends sit 10 bases apart. The donors were 40 or so Caucasian individuals from Russia, aged 6 to 90 years, who were systemically healthy. Around 10 milliliters of peripheral blood were drawn from each donor into EDTA-treated Vacutainer tubes. PBMCs were isolated by Ficoll-Paque density-gradient centrifugation, with at least 6.5 million obtained per sample. Trizol reagent was used to extract total RNA from the PBMCs, yielding at least 5 micrograms per sample. For every donor, an aliquot of PBMCs went through flow cytometry to measure the percentages of naive CD45RAhigh/CD27high T cells. This clonotype was recorded only once. The target of this receptor is not known. No per-base quality is available; no much larger clone lies one base away.

The library was made by 5' RACE. Instrument on record: Illumina HiSeq 2500. A second PCR of roughly 7 to 11 cycles was performed with a sample-barcoded 5' primer and a J-beta primer mix. Each TCR beta cDNA molecule received a unique molecular identifier from a template-switch 5' adaptor carrying 12 random nucleotides. At least 3 million CDR3-containing paired-end reads were obtained from each sample. The Mint cDNA synthesis kit, primed by a TRBC-specific oligonucleotide, was used to synthesize first-strand cDNA from all RNA. All cDNA was treated with uracil-DNA glycosylase and then went through a first 18-cycle PCR with the universal primers M1SS and BC2_uni_R. Regarding the original processing steps: Each sample was normalized by randomly selecting 1 million high-quality reads, each carrying a distinct molecular identifier. Reads sharing molecular identifiers were discarded rather than binned into consensus sequences. CDR3 identification, clonotype clustering and error correction used MiTCR with a Q25 quality threshold and the strictest error-elimination algorithm. Lower-bound total TCR beta diversity was estimated with a nonparametric unseen species model using Euler transformation. The public reads were reprocessed in TCRdb via fastp at Q25 and MiXCR, keeping in-frame beta chains. Entries that share a CDR3 protein sequence are merged under the most common genes and DNA. TCRdb, not the original authors, processed these V and J calls. A total of around 1,500,000 distinct CDR3 sequences appear in this sample, about 43% of them only once. The biggest ten clones account for roughly 7.9% of the sample.

The clonotype originates from a woman aged 18 to 35 in good health. Here the chain combines TRBV20-1 and TRBJ2-6; TRBD1 might be the D gene, on 5 matching bases. Sequencing was done on a sample of blood. The sequence in DNA is TGCAGTGCTAGACGTGGGGCTAGGGCCAACGTCCTGACTTTC. It specifies CSARRGARANVLTF.